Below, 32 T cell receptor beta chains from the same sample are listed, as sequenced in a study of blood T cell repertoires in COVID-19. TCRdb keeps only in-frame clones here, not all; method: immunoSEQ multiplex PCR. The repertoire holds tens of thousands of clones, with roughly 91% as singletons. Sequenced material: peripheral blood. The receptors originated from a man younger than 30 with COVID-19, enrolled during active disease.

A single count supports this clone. CDR3 sequence reads: CASSYEPGQGRNEQFF. The CDR3, as DNA: TGTGCCAGCAGCTATGAACCGGGACAGGGGAGGAATGAGCAGTTCTTC. The rearrangement links TRBV2 to TRBJ2-1; 10 bases agree with TRBD1. Per germline, CDR1 SNHLY and CDR2 FYNNEI. V was pared by 6 bases and J by 7 bases, with 12 bases of the junction left unmatched. There are 16 residues in the CDR3.

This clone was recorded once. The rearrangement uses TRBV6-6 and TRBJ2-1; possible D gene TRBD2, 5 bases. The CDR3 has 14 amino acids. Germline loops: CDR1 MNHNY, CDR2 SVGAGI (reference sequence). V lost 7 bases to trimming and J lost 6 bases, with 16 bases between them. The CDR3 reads CASTKDPGSNEQFF. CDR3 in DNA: TGTGCCAGCACCAAGGATCCGGGATCCAATGAGCAGTTCTTC.

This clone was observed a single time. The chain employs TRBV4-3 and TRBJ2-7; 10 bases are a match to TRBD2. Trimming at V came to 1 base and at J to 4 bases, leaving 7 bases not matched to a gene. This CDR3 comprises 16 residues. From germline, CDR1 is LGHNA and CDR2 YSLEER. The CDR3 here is CASSQGLAGALYEQYF. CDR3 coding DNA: TGCGCCAGCAGCCAAGGGCTAGCGGGAGCTTTATACGAGCAGTACTTC.

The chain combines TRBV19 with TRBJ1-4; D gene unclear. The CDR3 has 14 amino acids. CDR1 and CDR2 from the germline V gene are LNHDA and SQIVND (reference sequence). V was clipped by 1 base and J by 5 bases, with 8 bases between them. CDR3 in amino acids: CASSIGSRNEKLFF. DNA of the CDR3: TGTGCCAGTAGTATAGGAAGCCGGAATGAAAAACTGTTTTTT.

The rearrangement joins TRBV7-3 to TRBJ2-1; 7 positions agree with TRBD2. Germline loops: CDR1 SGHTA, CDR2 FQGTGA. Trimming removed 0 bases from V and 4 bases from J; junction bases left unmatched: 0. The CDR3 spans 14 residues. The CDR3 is CASSLTGGYNEQFF. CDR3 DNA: TGTGCCAGCAGCTTAACGGGAGGGTACAATGAGCAGTTCTTC.

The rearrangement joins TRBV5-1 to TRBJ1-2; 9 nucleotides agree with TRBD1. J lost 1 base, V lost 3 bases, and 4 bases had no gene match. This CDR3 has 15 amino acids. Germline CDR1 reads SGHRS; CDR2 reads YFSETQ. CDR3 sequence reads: CASSWGDRDNYGYTF. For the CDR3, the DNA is TGCGCCAGCAGCTGGGGGGACAGGGATAACTATGGCTACACCTTC. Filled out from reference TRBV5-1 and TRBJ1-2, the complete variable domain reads KAGVTQTPRYLIKTRGQQVTLSCSPISGHRSVSWYQQTPGQGLQFLFEYFSETQRNKGNFPGRFSGRQFSNSRSEMNVSTLELGDSALYLCASSWGDRDNYGYTFGSGTRLTVV.

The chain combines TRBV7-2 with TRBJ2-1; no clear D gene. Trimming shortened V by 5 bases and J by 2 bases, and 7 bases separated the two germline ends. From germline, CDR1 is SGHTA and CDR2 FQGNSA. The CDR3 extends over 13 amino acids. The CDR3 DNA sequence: TGTGCCAGCAGCCTCACTCCCTACAATGAGCAGTTCTTC. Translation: CASSLTPYNEQFF.

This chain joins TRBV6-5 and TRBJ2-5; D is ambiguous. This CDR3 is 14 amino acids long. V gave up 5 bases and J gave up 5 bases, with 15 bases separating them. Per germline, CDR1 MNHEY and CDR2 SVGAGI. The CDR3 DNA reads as TGTGCCAGCAGTCCGTTGAGCCCTGAGGAGACCCAGTACTTC. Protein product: CASSPLSPEETQYF.

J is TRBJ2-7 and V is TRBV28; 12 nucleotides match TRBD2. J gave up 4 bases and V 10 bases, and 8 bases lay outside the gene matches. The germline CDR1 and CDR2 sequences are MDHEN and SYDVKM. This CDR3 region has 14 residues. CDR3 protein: CATTTGTSGYEQYF. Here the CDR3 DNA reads TGTGCCACCACCACCGGGACTAGCGGGTACGAGCAGTACTTC.

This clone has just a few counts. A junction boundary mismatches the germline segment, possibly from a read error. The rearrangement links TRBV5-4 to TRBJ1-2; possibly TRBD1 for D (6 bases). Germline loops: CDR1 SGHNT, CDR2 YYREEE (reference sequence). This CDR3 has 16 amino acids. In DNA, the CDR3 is TGTGCCAGCAGTTTGGGGGCAGGGCCAGCTAACTATGGCTACACCTTC. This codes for CASSLGAGPANYGYTF.

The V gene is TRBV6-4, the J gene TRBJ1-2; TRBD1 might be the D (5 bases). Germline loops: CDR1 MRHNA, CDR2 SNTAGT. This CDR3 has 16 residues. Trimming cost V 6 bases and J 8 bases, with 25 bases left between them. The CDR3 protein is CASSPLGGQPGLGYTF. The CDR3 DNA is TGTGCCAGCAGCCCCCTTGGAGGGCAGCCGGGGCTGGGCTACACCTTC.

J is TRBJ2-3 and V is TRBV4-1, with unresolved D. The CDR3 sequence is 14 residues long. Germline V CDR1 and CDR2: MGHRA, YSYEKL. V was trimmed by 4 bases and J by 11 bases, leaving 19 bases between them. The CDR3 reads CASSLFAGPPRQYF. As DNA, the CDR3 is TGCGCCAGCAGCCTCTTCGCTGGTCCGCCGCGGCAGTATTTT.

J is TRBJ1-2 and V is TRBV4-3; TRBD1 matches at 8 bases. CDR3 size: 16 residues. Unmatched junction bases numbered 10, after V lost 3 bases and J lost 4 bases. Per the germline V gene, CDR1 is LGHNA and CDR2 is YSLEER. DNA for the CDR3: TGCGCCAGCAGCCAGGAAACCACACAGGGGGGCTATGGCTACACCTTC. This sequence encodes CASSQETTQGGYGYTF.

The CDR3 here is CASSLGTAVYEQYF. For the CDR3, the DNA is TGTGCCAGCAGCTTGGGTACGGCGGTCTACGAGCAGTACTTC. The chain links TRBV5-5 to TRBJ2-7; D is ambiguous. The V gene lost 0 bases and the J gene lost 3 bases, with 10 bases spanning the gap. The CDR3 totals 14 residues. Germline lookup yields CDR1 SGHKS and CDR2 YYEKEE (reference sequence).

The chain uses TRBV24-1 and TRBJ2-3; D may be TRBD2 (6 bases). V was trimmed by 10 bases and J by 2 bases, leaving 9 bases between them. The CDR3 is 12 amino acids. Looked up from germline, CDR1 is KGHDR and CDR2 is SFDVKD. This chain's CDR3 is CATGTFTDTQYF. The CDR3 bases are TGTGCCACAGGGACTTTCACAGATACGCAGTATTTT.

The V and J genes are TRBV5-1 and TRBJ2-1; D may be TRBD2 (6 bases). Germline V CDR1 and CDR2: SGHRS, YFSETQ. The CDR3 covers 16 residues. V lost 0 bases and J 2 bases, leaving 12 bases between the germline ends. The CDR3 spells CASSLVLAGTYNEQFF. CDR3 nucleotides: TGCGCCAGCAGCTTGGTGCTGGCGGGAACCTACAATGAGCAGTTCTTC.

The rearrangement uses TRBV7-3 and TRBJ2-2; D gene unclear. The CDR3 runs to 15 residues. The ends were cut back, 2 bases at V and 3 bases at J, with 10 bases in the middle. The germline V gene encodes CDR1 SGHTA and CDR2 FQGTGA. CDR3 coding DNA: TGTGCCAGCAGCTTAGTTCGGAGCGACACCGGGGAGCTGTTTTTT. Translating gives CASSLVRSDTGELFF. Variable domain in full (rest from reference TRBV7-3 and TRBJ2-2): GAGVSQTPSNKVTEKGKYVELRCDPISGHTALYWYRQSLGQGPEFLIYFQGTGAADDSGLPNDRFFAVRPEGSVSTLKIQRTERGDSAVYLCASSLVRSDTGELFFGEGSRLTVL.

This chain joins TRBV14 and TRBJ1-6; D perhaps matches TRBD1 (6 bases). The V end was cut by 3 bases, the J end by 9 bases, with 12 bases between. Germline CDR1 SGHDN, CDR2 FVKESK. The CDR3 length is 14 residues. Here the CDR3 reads CASSHRGGGSPLHF. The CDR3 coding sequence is TGTGCCAGCAGCCACAGGGGTGGGGGTTCACCCCTCCACTTT.

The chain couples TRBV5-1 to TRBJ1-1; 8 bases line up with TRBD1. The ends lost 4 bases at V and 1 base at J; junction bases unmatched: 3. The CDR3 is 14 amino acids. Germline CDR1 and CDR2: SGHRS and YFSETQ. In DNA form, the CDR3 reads TGCGCCAGCAGCCCCAGGGGGCAGAACACTGAAGCTTTCTTT. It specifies CASSPRGQNTEAFF.

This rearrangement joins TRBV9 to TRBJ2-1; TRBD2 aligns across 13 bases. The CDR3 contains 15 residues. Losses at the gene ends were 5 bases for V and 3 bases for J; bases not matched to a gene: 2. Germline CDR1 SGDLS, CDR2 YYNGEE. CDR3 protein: CASSGTSGDYNEQFF. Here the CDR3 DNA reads TGTGCCAGCAGTGGGACTAGCGGGGACTACAATGAGCAGTTCTTC.

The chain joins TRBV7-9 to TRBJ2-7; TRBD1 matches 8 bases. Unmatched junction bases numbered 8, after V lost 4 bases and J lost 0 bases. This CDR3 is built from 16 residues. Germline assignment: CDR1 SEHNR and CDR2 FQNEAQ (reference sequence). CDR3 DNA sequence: TGTGCCAGCAGCTACTGGGGACAGGCGAGCTCCTACGAGCAGTACTTC. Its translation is CASSYWGQASSYEQYF. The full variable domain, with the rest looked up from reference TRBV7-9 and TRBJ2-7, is DTGVSQNPRHKITKRGQNVTFRCDPISEHNRLYWYRQTLGQGPEFLTYFQNEAQLEKSRLLSDRFSAERPKGSFSTLEIQRTEQGDSAMYLCASSYWGQASSYEQYFGPGTRLTVT.

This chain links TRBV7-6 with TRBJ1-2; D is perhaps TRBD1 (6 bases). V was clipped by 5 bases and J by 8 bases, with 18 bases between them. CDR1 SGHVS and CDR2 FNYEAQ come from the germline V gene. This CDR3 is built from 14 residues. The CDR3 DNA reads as TGTGCCAGCAGCATTGGACAGAAGACGGGCGGCTACACCTTC. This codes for CASSIGQKTGGYTF.

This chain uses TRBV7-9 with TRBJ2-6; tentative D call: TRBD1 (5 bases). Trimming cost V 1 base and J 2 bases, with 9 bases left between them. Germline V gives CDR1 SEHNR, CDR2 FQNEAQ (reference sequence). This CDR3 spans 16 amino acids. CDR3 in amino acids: CASSLGAGTGANVLTF. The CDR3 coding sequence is TGTGCCAGCAGCTTAGGCGCAGGGACTGGGGCCAACGTCCTGACTTTC.

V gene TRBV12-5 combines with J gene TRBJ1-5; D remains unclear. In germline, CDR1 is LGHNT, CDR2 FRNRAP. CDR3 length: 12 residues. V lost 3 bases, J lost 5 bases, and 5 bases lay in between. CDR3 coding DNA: TGTGCTAGTGGTTTCTCGGATCAGCCCCAGCATTTT. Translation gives CASGFSDQPQHF.

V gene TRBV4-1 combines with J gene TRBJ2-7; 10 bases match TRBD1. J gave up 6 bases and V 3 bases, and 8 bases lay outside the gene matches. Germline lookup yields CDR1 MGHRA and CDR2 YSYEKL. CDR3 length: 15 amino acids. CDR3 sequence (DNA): TGCGCCAGCAGCCACCCGGGACAGGGGTTTTTCGAGCAGTACTTC. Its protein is CASSHPGQGFFEQYF.

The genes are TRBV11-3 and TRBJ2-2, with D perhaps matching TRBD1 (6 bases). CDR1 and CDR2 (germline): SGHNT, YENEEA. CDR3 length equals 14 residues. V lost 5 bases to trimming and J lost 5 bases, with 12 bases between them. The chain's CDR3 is CASSPGTITGELFF. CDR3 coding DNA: TGTGCCAGCAGCCCCGGGACAATAACCGGGGAGCTGTTTTTT.

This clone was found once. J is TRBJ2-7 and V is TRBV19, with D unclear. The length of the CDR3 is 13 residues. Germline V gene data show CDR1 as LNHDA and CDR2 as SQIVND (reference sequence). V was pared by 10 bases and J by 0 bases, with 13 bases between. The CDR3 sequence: CATRLGSSYEQYF. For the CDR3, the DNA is TGTGCCACCCGACTGGGTAGCTCCTACGAGCAGTACTTC.

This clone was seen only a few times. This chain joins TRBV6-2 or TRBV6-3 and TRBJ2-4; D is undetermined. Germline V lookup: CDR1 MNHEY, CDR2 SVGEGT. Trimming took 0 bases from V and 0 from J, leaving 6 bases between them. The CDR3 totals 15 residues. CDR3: CASSYSRVAKNIQYF. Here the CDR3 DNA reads TGTGCCAGCAGTTACTCGAGAGTAGCCAAAAACATTCAGTACTTC.

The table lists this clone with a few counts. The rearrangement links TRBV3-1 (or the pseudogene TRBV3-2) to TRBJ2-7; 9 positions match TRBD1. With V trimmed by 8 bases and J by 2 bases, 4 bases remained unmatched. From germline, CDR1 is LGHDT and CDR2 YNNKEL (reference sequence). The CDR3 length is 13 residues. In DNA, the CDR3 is TGTGCCAGCGCCCGACAGGGGGCCTACGAGCAGTACTTC. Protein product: CASARQGAYEQYF.

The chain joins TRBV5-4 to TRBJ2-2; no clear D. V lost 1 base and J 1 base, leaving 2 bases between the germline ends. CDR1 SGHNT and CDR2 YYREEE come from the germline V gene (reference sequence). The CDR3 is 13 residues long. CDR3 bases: TGTGCCAGCAGCTTGCAGAACACCGGGGAGCTGTTTTTT. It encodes CASSLQNTGELFF.

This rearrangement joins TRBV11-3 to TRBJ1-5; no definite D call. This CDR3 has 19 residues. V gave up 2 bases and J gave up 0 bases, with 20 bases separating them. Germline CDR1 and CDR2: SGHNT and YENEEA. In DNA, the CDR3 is TGTGCCAGCAGCTTATCGAAGGGAGCGTGTAGAATTAGCAATCAGCCCCAGCATTTT. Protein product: CASSLSKGACRISNQPQHF.

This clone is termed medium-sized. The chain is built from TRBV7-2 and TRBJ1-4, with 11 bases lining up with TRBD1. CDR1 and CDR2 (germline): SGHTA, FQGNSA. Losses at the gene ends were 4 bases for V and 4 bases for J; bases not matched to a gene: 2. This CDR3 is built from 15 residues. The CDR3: CASSWTGGSNEKLFF. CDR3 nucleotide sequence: TGTGCCAGCAGCTGGACAGGGGGCAGTAATGAAAAACTGTTTTTT.